Following are 16 T cell receptor beta chains from one sample sequenced in a study of OX40 agonist ivuxolimab in advanced cancers. Sequenced by immunoSEQ multiplex PCR; TCRdb stores in-frame clones only, minus some. The data show about 83,000 clones, about 88% seen once. Sequenced here: CD4+ or CD8+ T cells sorted from blood, sampled in a trial of the OX40 agonist ivuxolimab. These receptors originate from an adult with an advanced solid tumor such as melanoma, head and neck, liver or kidney cancer.

The chain recombines TRBV6-1 with TRBJ2-5; D is possibly TRBD2 (6 bases). Germline V gene sequence: CDR1 MNHNS, CDR2 SASEGT. The ends were cut back, 10 bases at V and 6 bases at J, with 18 bases in the middle. The CDR3 extends over 13 amino acids. The CDR3 nucleotides are TGTGCCACCCGGGAGTTCCCTCTCCAGACCCAGTACTTC. Amino acids: CATREFPLQTQYF.

V usage is TRBV10-3 and J usage is TRBJ2-7; D might be TRBD2 (6 bases). The CDR3 extends over 14 amino acids. With 10 bases removed from V and 3 bases from J, the gap between germline ends came to 19 bases. CDR1 is ENHRY, CDR2 SYGVKD, per germline. The CDR3 region has the DNA TGTGCCACCAAAGCGGGTGCAAGCCTCTACGAGCAGTACTTC. Protein: CATKAGASLYEQYF.

This clone was recorded a few times. The chain has TRBV10-2 and TRBJ2-7; tentatively, D is TRBD1 or TRBD2 (5 bases each). The CDR3 runs 15 residues. Germline values: CDR1 WSHSY, CDR2 SAAADI. V was shortened by 7 bases and J by 2 bases, with 18 bases between the two germline ends. This CDR3 reads CASNGGPIIPYEQYF. DNA for the CDR3: TGCGCCAGCAATGGGGGACCGATCATCCCCTACGAGCAGTACTTC.

The chain is built from TRBV4-1 and TRBJ2-3; D is unclear. The CDR3 sequence is 14 residues long. V was cut by 1 base and J by 3 bases, with 8 bases left in between. In germline, CDR1 is MGHRA, CDR2 YSYEKL. CDR3 nucleotides: TGCGCCAGCAGCCAAGGTACCAATACAGATACGCAGTATTTT. Amino acids: CASSQGTNTDTQYF.

This chain connects TRBV5-6 to TRBJ1-3; the match to TRBD1 covers 7 bases. The CDR3 is 15 residues long. After removal of 2 bases from V and 4 bases from J, the junction contained 6 bases not matched to a gene. Germline V gives CDR1 SGHDT, CDR2 YYEEEE. The CDR3 nucleotides read TGTGCCAGCAGCTTCGTCGGGACAGAGGGAAACACCATATATTTT. Residues: CASSFVGTEGNTIYF.

The rearrangement uses TRBV7-3 and TRBJ2-5, with TRBD2 identical over 11 bases. The CDR3 sequence is 15 residues long. V was clipped by 5 bases and J by 5 bases; unmatched bases: 7. The V gene's germline CDR1 is SGHTA and CDR2 FQGTGA. The CDR3 bases are TGTGCCAGCAGCGCCGGACTAGCGGGCCTGGAGACCCAGTACTTC. Protein product: CASSAGLAGLETQYF.

This chain connects TRBV5-4 to TRBJ2-3, with D unresolved. This CDR3 contains 15 residues. Germline lookup yields CDR1 SGHNT and CDR2 YYREEE (reference sequence). V shed 4 bases and J shed 2 bases, with 14 bases lying between them. For the CDR3, the DNA is TGTGCCAGCAGCGACGGGCTTCCCTCCACAGATACGCAGTATTTT. Encoded protein: CASSDGLPSTDTQYF.

The J gene is TRBJ1-2, the V gene TRBV6-5; D remains unclear. This CDR3 is 12 amino acids long. V gave up 5 bases and J gave up 8 bases, with 12 bases separating them. Per germline, CDR1 MNHEY and CDR2 SVGAGI. CDR3 DNA sequence: TGTGCCAGCAGTACCCGGGCGGGCGGCTACACCTTC. This translates into CASSTRAGGYTF.

V usage is TRBV2 and J usage is TRBJ1-2; D uncertain. The CDR3 loop spans 16 amino acids. Germline V gives CDR1 SNHLY, CDR2 FYNNEI. V shed 1 base and J shed 1 base, with 13 bases lying between them. CDR3 sequence (DNA): TGTGCCAGCAGTGAAGGGGCGGCCAGGAGTAACTATGGCTACACCTTC. Protein product: CASSEGAARSNYGYTF.

The V and J genes are TRBV28 and TRBJ2-7; tentative D call: TRBD1 (6 bases). The germline gives CDR1 MDHEN, CDR2 SYDVKM. The CDR3 contains 15 residues. V lost 1 base to trimming and J lost 8 bases, with 18 bases between them. The CDR3 is CASSLYRADGLKQYF. The CDR3 bases are TGTGCCAGCAGTTTATACAGGGCCGACGGTCTCAAGCAGTACTTC.

The chain recombines TRBV6-1 with TRBJ2-3; tentatively, D is TRBD1 (6 bases). The CDR3 has 15 amino acids. V was clipped by 6 bases and J by 0 bases, with 13 bases between them. The germline V gene has CDR1 MNHNS and CDR2 SASEGT. This CDR3 is CASRATGRSTDTQYF. The DNA of the CDR3 is TGTGCCAGCAGGGCGACAGGCCGTAGCACAGATACGCAGTATTTT.

This clone was seen just once. The gene calls are TRBV7-2 and TRBJ2-4, with TRBD2 as a possible D gene (5 bases). The CDR3 extends over 16 amino acids. V was shortened by 1 base and J by 0 bases, with 10 bases between the two germline ends. Looked up from germline, CDR1 is SGHTA and CDR2 is FQGNSA. The CDR3 loop is CASSLEVGGAKNIQYF. In DNA, the CDR3 is TGTGCCAGCAGCTTAGAGGTTGGAGGAGCCAAAAACATTCAGTACTTC. Full variable domain (outside the CDR3, taken from reference TRBV7-2 and TRBJ2-4): GAGVSQSPSNKVTEKGKDVELRCDPISGHTALYWYRQSLGQGLEFLIYFQGNSAPDKSGLPSDRFSAERTGGSVSTLTIQRTQQEDSAVYLCASSLEVGGAKNIQYFGAGTRLSVL.

V and J are TRBV28 and TRBJ2-6; perhaps TRBD2 as D (7 bases). V dropped 3 bases and J dropped 0 bases, with 12 bases sitting between them. Germline V lookup: CDR1 MDHEN, CDR2 SYDVKM. CDR3 length equals 17 residues. This CDR3 reads CASSFQGRGSGANVLTF. CDR3 DNA: TGTGCCAGCAGTTTTCAGGGGAGGGGCTCTGGGGCCAACGTCCTGACTTTC.

This chain uses TRBV18 with TRBJ2-3, with D hard to call. Per the germline V gene, CDR1 is KGHSH and CDR2 is LQKENI. Trimming removed 4 bases from V and 5 bases from J, with 7 bases in between. This CDR3 region has 12 residues. The CDR3 loop is CASSLSQDTQYF. Written as DNA, the CDR3 is TGTGCCAGCTCACTTAGTCAAGATACGCAGTATTTT.

The rearrangement uses TRBV18 and TRBJ1-1; D is unresolved. The ends were cut back, 1 base at V and 1 base at J, with 7 bases in the middle. The CDR3 runs 14 residues. The V gene's germline CDR1 is KGHSH and CDR2 LQKENI. The chain's CDR3 is CASSPQGSNTEAFF. The CDR3, as DNA: TGTGCCAGCTCACCACAGGGTTCGAACACTGAAGCTTTCTTT.

This chain connects TRBV27 to TRBJ2-1; 10 nucleotides align to TRBD2. Germline-derived CDR1 and CDR2 are MNHEY and SMNVEV (reference sequence). The V segment lost 5 bases and the J segment 2 bases; nucleotides outside the gene matches: 3. CDR3 size: 15 residues. CDR3 residues: CASSPLAGAYNEQFF. The DNA of the CDR3 is TGTGCCAGCAGTCCTCTAGCGGGGGCCTACAATGAGCAGTTCTTC.